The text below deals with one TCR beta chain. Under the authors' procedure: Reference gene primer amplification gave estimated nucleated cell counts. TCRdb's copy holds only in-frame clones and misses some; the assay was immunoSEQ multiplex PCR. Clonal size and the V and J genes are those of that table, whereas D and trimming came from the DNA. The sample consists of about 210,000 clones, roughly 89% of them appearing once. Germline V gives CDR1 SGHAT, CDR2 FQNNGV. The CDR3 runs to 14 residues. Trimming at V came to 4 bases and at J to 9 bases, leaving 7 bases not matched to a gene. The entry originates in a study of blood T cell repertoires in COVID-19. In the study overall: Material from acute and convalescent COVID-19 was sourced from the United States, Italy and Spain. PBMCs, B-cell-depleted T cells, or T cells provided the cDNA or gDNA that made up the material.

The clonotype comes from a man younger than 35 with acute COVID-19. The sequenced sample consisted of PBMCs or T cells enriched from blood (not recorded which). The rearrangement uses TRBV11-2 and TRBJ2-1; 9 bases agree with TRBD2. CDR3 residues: CASSSPPLAGEQFF. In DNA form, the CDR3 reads TGTGCCAGCAGCTCCCCCCCACTAGCGGGTGAGCAGTTCTTC.